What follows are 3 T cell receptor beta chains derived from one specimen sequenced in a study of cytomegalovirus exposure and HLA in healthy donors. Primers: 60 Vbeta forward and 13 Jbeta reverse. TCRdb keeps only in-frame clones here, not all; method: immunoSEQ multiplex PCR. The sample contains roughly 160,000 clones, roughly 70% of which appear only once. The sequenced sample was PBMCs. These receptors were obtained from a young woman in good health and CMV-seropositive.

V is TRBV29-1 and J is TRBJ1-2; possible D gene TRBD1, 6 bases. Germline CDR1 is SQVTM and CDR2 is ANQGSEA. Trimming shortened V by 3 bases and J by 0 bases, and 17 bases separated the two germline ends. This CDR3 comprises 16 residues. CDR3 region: CSVDASRDTSNYGYTF. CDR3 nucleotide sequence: TGCAGCGTTGACGCTTCCCGGGACACCTCTAACTATGGCTACACCTTC. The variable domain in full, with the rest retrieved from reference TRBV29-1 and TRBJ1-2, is SAVISQKPSRDICQRGTSLTIQCQVDSQVTMMFWYRQQPGQSLTLIATANQGSEATYESGFVIDKFPISRPNLTFSTLTVSNMSPEDSSIYLCSVDASRDTSNYGYTFGSGTRLTVV.

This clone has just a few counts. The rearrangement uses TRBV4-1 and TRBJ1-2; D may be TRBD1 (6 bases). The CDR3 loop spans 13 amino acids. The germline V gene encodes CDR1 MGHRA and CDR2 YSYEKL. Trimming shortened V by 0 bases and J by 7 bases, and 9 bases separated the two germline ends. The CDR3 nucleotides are TGCGCCAGCAGCCAAGAACGACAGGCTGGCTACACCTTC. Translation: CASSQERQAGYTF.

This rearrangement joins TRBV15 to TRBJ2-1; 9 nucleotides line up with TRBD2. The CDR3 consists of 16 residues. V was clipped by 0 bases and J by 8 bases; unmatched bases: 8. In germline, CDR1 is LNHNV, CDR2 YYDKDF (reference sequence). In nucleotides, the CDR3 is TGTGCCACCAGCAGAGAACCCAGCGGGGGGACCTATGAGCAGTTCTTC. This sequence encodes CATSREPSGGTYEQFF.